This T cell receptor beta chain emerged from a study of graft-versus-host responses after intestinal transplantation. A note on this clone: What it binds is not known. The sample holds other DNA sequences that translate to the same CDR3.

Sequencing was performed with immunoSEQ multiplex PCR; in TCRdb, only in-frame clones are kept and a portion is missing. Among more than 95,000 clones listed, about 90% were seen once. CDR3 size: 15 residues. V was cut by 2 bases and J by 4 bases, with 16 bases left in between. CDR1 and CDR2 from the germline V gene are SGHRS and YFSETQ. This specimen consisted of unstimulated CD4+ T cells sorted from spleen or lymph node cells, obtained before intestinal transplant. This TCR derives from a human donor who received an intestinal transplant. This chain links TRBV5-1 with TRBJ2-7; perhaps TRBD1 as D (5 bases). CDR3 in DNA: TGCGCCAGCAGCTTTTCTCAGGGCCGTGCATACGAGCAGTACTTC. This sequence encodes CASSFSQGRAYEQYF.